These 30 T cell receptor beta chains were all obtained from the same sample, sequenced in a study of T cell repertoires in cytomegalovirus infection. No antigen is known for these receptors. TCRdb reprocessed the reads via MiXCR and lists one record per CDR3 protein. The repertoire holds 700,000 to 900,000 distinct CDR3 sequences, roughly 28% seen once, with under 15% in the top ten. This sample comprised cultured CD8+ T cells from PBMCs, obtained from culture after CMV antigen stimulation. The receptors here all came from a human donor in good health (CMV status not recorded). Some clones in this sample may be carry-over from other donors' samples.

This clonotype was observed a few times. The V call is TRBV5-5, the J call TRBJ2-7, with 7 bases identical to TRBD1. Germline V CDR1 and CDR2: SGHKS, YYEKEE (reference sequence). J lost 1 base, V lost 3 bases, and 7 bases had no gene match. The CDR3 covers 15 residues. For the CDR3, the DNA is TGTGCCAGCAGCTCAGGACAGGACTTTTCCTACGAGCAGTACTTC. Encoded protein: CASSSGQDFSYEQYF.

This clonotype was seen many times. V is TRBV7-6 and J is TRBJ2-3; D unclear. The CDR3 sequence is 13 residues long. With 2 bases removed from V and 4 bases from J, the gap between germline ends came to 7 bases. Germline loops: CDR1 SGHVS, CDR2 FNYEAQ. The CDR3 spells CASSLRLADTQYF. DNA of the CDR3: TGTGCCAGCAGCTTAAGGCTAGCAGATACGCAGTATTTT. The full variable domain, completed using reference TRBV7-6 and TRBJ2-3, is GAGVSQSPRYKVTKRGQDVALRCDPISGHVSLYWYRQALGQGPEFLTYFNYEAQQDKSGLPNDRFSAERPEGSISTLTIQRTEQRDSAMYRCASSLRLADTQYFGPGTRLTVL.

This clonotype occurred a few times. CDR3 sequence (DNA): TGTGCCAGCAGTTTAACTCACGGACAACTCTACGAGCAGTACTTC. It translates to CASSLTHGQLYEQYF. The V call is TRBV12-3 or TRBV12-4, the J call TRBJ2-7; a weak D match, TRBD1 (5 bases). The CDR3 spans 15 residues. V was cut by 2 bases and J by 3 bases, with 14 bases left in between.

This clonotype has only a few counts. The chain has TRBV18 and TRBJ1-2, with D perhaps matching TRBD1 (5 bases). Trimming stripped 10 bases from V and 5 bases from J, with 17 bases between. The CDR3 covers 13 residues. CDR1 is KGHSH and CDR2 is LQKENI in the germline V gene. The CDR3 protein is CATGGDAEYGYTF. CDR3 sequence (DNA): TGTGCCACCGGAGGGGACGCGGAATATGGCTACACCTTC.

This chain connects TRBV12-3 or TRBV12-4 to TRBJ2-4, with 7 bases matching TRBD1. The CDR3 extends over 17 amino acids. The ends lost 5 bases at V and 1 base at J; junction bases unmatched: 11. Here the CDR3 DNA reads TGTGCCAGCAGTCCCGGCCCACAGGGGATGGCCAAAAACATTCAGTACTTC. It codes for CASSPGPQGMAKNIQYF.

The CDR3 loop is CASSNTGNEQFF. The CDR3 DNA reads TGTGCCAGCAGTAATACGGGGAATGAGCAGTTCTTC. J is TRBJ2-1 and V is TRBV6-1; the D gene is possibly TRBD2 (5 bases). Trimming removed 5 bases from V and 7 bases from J, with 9 bases in between. The CDR3 has 12 amino acids. Germline V gene sequence: CDR1 MNHNS, CDR2 SASEGT.

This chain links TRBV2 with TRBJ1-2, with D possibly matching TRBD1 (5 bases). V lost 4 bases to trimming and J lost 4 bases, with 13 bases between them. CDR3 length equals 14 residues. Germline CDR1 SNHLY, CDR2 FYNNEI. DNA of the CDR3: TGTGCCAGCAGTGGCACCGGGGGAGGCTATGGCTACACCTTC. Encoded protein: CASSGTGGGYGYTF.

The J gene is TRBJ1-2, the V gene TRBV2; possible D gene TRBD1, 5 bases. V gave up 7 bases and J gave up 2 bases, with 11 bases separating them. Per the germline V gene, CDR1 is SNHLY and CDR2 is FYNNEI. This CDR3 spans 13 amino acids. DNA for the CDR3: TGTGCCAGCATTTCAGGACAAAACTATGGCTACACCTTC. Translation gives CASISGQNYGYTF.

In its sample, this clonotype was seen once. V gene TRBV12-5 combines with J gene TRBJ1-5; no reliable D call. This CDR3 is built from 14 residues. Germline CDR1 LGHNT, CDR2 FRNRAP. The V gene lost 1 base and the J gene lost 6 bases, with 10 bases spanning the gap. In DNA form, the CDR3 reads TGTGCTAGTGGTTTGGGACCAAACGGTCAGCCCCAGCATTTT. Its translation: CASGLGPNGQPQHF.

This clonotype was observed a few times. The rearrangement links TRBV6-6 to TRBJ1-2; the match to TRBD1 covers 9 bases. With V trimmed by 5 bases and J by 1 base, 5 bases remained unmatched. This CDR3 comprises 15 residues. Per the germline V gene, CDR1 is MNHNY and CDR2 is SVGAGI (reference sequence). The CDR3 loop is CASSARDRDNYGYTF. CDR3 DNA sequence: TGTGCCAGCAGTGCGCGGGACAGGGATAACTATGGCTACACCTTC.

In DNA form, the CDR3 reads TGTGCCAGCAGTAGTCACAGGGGACAGTCAGCTGAGCAGTTCTTC. It translates to CASSSHRGQSAEQFF. V and J are TRBV27 and TRBJ2-1; 7 bases are a match to TRBD1. Trimming removed 5 bases from V and 9 bases from J; junction bases left unmatched: 13. CDR1 is MNHEY and CDR2 is SMNVEV in the germline V gene (reference sequence). The CDR3 has 15 residues.

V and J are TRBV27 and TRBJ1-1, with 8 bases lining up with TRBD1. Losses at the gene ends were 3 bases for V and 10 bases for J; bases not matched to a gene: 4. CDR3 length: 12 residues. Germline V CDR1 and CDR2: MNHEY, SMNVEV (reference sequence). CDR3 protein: CASSFPGQGAFF. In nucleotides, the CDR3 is TGTGCCAGCAGTTTCCCTGGACAGGGAGCTTTCTTT.

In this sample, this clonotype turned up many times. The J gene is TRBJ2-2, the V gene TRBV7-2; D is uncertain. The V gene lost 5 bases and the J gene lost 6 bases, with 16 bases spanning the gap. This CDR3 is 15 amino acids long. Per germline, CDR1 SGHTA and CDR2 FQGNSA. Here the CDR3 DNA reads TGTGCCAGCAGCCTAGACCCGATCCCGGCCGGGGAGCTGTTTTTT. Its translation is CASSLDPIPAGELFF.

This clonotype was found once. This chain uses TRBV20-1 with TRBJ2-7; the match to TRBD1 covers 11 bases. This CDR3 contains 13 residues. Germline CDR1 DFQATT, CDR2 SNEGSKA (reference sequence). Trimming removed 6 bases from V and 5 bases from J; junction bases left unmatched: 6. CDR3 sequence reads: CSAVGDRGNEQYV. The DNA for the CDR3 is TGCAGTGCAGTAGGGGACAGGGGGAACGAGCAGTACGTC.

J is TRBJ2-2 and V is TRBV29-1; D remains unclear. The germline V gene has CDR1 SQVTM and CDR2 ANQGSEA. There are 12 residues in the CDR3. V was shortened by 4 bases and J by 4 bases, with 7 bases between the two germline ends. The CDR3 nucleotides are TGCAGCGTTGTGGCGAGCACCGGGGAGCTGTTTTTT. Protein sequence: CSVVASTGELFF.

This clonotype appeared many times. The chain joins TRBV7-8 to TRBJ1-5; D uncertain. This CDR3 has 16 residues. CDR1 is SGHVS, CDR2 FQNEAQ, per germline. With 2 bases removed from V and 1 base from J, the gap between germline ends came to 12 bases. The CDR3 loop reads CASSLRATRSNQPQHF. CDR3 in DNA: TGTGCCAGCAGCTTACGGGCTACGAGAAGCAATCAGCCCCAGCATTTT. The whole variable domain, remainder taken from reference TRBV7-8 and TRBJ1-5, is GAGVSQSPRYKVAKRGQDVALRCDPISGHVSLFWYQQALGQGPEFLTYFQNEAQLDKSGLPSDRFFAERPEGSVSTLKIQRTQQEDSAVYLCASSLRATRSNQPQHFGDGTRLSIL.

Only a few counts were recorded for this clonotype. The chain's CDR3 is CASSFVNRDEQYF. The CDR3 DNA is TGTGCCAGCAGCTTTGTGAACAGGGACGAGCAGTACTTC. The chain joins TRBV7-9 to TRBJ2-7; the D gene is possibly TRBD1 (6 bases). CDR1 SEHNR and CDR2 FQNEAQ come from the germline V gene (reference sequence). The CDR3 contains 13 residues. Trimming left V 3 bases short and J 5 bases short, with 11 bases between.

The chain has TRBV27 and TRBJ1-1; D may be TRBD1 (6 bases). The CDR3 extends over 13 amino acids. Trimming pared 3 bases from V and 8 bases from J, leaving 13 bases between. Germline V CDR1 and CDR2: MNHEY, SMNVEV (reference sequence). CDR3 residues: CASSFGGHGEAFF. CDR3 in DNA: TGTGCCAGCAGTTTCGGGGGGCACGGGGAAGCTTTCTTT.

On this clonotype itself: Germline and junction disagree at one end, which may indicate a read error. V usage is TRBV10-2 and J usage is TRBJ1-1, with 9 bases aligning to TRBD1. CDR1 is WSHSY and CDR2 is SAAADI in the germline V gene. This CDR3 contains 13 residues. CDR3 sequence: CTSSGQGLPEAFF. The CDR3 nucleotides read TGCACCAGCAGTGGACAGGGGCTTCCTGAAGCTTTCTTT.

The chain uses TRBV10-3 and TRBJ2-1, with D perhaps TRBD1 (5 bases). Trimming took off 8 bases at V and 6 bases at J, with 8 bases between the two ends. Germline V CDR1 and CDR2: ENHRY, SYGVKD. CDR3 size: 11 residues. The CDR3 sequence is CAILRGNEQFF. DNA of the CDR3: TGTGCCATCCTAAGGGGCAATGAGCAGTTCTTC.

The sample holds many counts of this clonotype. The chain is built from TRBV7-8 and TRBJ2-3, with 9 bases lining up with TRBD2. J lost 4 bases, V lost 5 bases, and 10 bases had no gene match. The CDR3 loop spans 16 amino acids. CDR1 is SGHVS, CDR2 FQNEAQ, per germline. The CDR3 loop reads CASSALAGMGADTQYF. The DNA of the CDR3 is TGTGCCAGCAGCGCTCTAGCGGGGATGGGGGCAGATACGCAGTATTTT.

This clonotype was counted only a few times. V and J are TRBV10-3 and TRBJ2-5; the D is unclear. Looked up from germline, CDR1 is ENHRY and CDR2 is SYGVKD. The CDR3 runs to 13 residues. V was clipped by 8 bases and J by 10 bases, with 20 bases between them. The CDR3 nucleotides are TGTGCCATCCCGCATCGGCCATTTAGGATCCAGTACTTC. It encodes CAIPHRPFRIQYF.

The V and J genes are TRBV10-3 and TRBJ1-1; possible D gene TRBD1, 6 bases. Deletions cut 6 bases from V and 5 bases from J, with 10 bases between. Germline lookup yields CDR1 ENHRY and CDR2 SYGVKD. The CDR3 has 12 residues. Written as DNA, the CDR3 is TGTGCCATCAGAGTAGGGGGTACTGAAGCTTTCTTT. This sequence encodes CAIRVGGTEAFF.

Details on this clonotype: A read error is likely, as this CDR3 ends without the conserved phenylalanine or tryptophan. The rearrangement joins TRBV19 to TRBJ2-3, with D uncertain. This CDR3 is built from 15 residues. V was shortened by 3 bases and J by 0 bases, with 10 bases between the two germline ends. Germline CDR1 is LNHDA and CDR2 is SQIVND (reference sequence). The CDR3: CASSIGTVSTDTQYY. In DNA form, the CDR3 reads TGTGCCAGTAGTATTGGTACAGTAAGCACAGATACGCAGTATTAT.

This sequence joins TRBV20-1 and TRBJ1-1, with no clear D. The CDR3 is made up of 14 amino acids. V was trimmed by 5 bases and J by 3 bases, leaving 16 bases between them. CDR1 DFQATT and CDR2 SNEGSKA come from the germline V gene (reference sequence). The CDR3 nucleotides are TGCAGTGCTCGGAATGGGGAGTTGGACACTGAAGCTTTCTTT. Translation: CSARNGELDTEAFF.

As DNA, the CDR3 is TGTGCCAGCAGTTACTCGAGGGGCGAAGACTTCTATGGCTACACCTTC. Residues: CASSYSRGEDFYGYTF. The chain employs TRBV6-5 and TRBJ1-2; possible D gene TRBD1, 5 bases. The germline V gene encodes CDR1 MNHEY and CDR2 SVGAGI. Trimming removed 0 bases from V and 4 bases from J, with 15 bases in between. There are 16 residues in the CDR3.

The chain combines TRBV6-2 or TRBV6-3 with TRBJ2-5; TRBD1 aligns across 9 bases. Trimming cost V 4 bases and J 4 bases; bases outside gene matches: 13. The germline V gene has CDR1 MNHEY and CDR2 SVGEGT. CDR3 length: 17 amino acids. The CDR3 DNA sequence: TGTGCCAGCAGTTCAATCCAGGGACAGGGTGGAGGAGAGACCCAGTACTTC. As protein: CASSSIQGQGGGETQYF.

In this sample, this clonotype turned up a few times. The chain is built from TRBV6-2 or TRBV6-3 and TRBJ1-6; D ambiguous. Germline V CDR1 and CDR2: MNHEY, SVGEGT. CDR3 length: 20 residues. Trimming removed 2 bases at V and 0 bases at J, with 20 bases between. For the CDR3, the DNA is TGTGCCAGCAGTTACCCGTCGAACCCTATCAAGAGCTCCTATAATTCACCCCTCCACTTT. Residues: CASSYPSNPIKSSYNSPLHF.

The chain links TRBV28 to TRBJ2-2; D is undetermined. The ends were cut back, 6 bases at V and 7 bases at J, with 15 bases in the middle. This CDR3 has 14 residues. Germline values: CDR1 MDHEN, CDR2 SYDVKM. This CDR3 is CASSTPWGNGELFF. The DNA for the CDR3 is TGTGCCAGCAGCACCCCATGGGGAAACGGGGAGCTGTTTTTT.

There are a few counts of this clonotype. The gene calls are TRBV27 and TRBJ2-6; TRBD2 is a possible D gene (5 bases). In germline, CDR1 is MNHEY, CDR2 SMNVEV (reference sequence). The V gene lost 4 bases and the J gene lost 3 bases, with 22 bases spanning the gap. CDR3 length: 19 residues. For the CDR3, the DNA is TGTGCCAGCAGTTCCCCCCGGGAACGACATCGGGTTGGGGCCAACGTCCTGACTTTC. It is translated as CASSSPRERHRVGANVLTF.